This TCR beta chain was sequenced for a study of response to subunit inactivated influenza vaccine. Study outcomes and limitations: It was the authors' suggestion that each seasonal influenza vaccination recruits few new T cells.

One entry per CDR3 protein results from TCRdb running MiXCR on the RT-PCR reads. This table holds roughly 290,000 distinct CDR3 sequences, 21% found once. As regards this clonotype: Its antigen is currently unknown.

The CDR3 contains 15 residues. Germline-derived CDR1 and CDR2 are SNHLY and FYNNEI. Trimming at V came to 3 bases and at J to 7 bases, leaving 7 bases not matched to a gene. The source is a man aged 45-69 years who received an inactivated influenza vaccine. The chain is built from TRBV2 and TRBJ2-2, with 8 nucleotides matching TRBD1. The sample in question was PBMCs from blood, obtained about 20 months after vaccination. The CDR3 sequence: CASSERAGGVGELFF. In nucleotides, the CDR3 is TGTGCCAGCAGTGAGCGGGCAGGGGGCGTCGGGGAGCTGTTTTTT.